What follows are 14 T cell receptor beta chains derived from one specimen sequenced in a study of cytomegalovirus exposure and HLA in healthy donors. 60 Vbeta and 13 Jbeta primers were used in PCR. Clones were read by immunoSEQ multiplex PCR, and TCRdb kept only the in-frame ones, dropping some. The top ten hold around 16% of the sample, which has around 220,000 clones, over 65% seen once. The sample consisted of PBMCs. These receptors all come from a man aged 40-55 years in good health and CMV-seronegative.

The genes are TRBV6-1 and TRBJ1-6; 10 bases align to TRBD1. The CDR3 covers 18 residues. J lost 0 bases, V lost 4 bases, and 6 bases had no gene match. The germline V gene has CDR1 MNHNS and CDR2 SASEGT. CDR3 loop: CASSGGGQGSSYNSPLHF. CDR3 nucleotides: TGTGCCAGCAGTGGGGGGGGACAGGGGAGCTCCTATAATTCACCCCTCCACTTT.

CDR3 coding DNA: TGTGCCAGCAGTCAGTTAGCGGGAGGATCGTACGAGCAGTACTTC. This sequence encodes CASSQLAGGSYEQYF. The rearrangement joins TRBV9 to TRBJ2-7; 10 nucleotides match TRBD2. The CDR3 consists of 15 residues. J lost 4 bases, V lost 5 bases, and 9 bases had no gene match. Germline V lookup: CDR1 SGDLS, CDR2 YYNGEE.

The chain couples TRBV28 to TRBJ2-7, with D possibly TRBD1 on 6 matching bases. Trimming took 7 bases from V and 1 from J, leaving 14 bases between them. Per the germline V gene, CDR1 is MDHEN and CDR2 is SYDVKM. The length of the CDR3 is 14 residues. CDR3 bases: TGTGCCAGCACTCCTGGACAGAAGTCCTACGAGCAGTACTTC. Encoded protein: CASTPGQKSYEQYF. Complete variable domain (other parts from reference TRBV28 and TRBJ2-7): DVKVTQSSRYLVKRTGEKVFLECVQDMDHENMFWYRQDPGLGLRLIYFSYDVKMKEKGDIPEGYSVSREKKERFSLILESASTNQTSMYLCASTPGQKSYEQYFGPGTRLTVT.

J is TRBJ2-1 and V is TRBV27, with a weak D call TRBD1 (5 bases). The germline gives CDR1 MNHEY, CDR2 SMNVEV (reference sequence). V lost 4 bases and J lost 7, with 14 bases in between. The CDR3 has 14 residues. Here the CDR3 DNA reads TGTGCCAGCAGTTCACGCAGGGAATGGAATGAGCAGTTCTTC. Protein: CASSSRREWNEQFF.

J is TRBJ2-3 and V is TRBV7-3; TRBD2 agrees at 8 bases. The CDR3 runs 14 residues. Trimming at V came to 4 bases and at J to 6 bases, leaving 6 bases not matched to a gene. Germline CDR1 is SGHTA and CDR2 is FQGTGA. CDR3 amino acids: CASSWSGGFDTQYF. CDR3 in DNA: TGTGCCAGCAGCTGGAGCGGGGGCTTCGATACGCAGTATTTT.

This clone has just one count. This chain links TRBV6-5 with TRBJ2-7; possible D gene TRBD2, 6 bases. The CDR3 is 14 amino acids. Germline assignment: CDR1 MNHEY and CDR2 SVGAGI. Trimming took off 6 bases at V and 2 bases at J, with 14 bases between the two ends. The CDR3 protein is CASSNPGGTYEQYF. Written as DNA, the CDR3 is TGTGCCAGCAGCAACCCCGGGGGTACCTACGAGCAGTACTTC.

The rearrangement uses TRBV7-9 and TRBJ2-1, with 10 bases matching TRBD2. V shed 1 base, J shed 8 bases, and the junction held 5 bases outside the gene matches. The CDR3 is made up of 15 amino acids. Germline V gives CDR1 SEHNR, CDR2 FQNEAQ (reference sequence). The CDR3 here is CASSLGLAGDYEQFF. For the CDR3, the DNA is TGTGCCAGCAGCTTAGGACTAGCGGGTGACTATGAGCAGTTCTTC.

The chain is built from TRBV5-1 and TRBJ2-1; 14 positions agree with TRBD2. The CDR3 consists of 17 residues. The germline CDR1 and CDR2 sequences are SGHRS and YFSETQ. Trimming removed 4 bases from V and 0 bases from J; junction bases left unmatched: 3. CDR3 DNA: TGCGCCAGCAGCCCTGGGACTAGCGGGAGCTCCTACAATGAGCAGTTCTTC. Protein product: CASSPGTSGSSYNEQFF.

The chain couples TRBV6-6 to TRBJ1-5; no clear D. Trimming took 5 bases from V and 4 from J, leaving 12 bases between them. The CDR3 has 14 amino acids. Germline V gene lookup returns CDR1 MNHNY and CDR2 SVGAGI (reference sequence). CDR3 coding DNA: TGTGCCAGCAGTCCTTTCGAGTTTAATCAGCCCCAGCATTTT. It encodes CASSPFEFNQPQHF.

The chain combines TRBV5-6 with TRBJ2-3, with TRBD1 matching 7 bases. The germline CDR1 and CDR2 sequences are SGHDT and YYEEEE. V lost 4 bases and J lost 0; bases outside the gene matches: 5. The CDR3 length is 15 residues. CDR3 region: CASSPGTASTDTQYF. The CDR3 coding sequence is TGTGCCAGCAGCCCAGGGACAGCGAGCACAGATACGCAGTATTTT.

V gene TRBV4-1 combines with J gene TRBJ1-2; tentative D call: TRBD1 (5 bases). CDR1 and CDR2 from the germline V gene are MGHRA and YSYEKL. The CDR3 runs to 17 residues. V lost 0 bases and J lost 5, with 19 bases in between. DNA of the CDR3: TGCGCCAGCAGCCAAGATTGGGGGACGGAGGGGTTTTATGGCTACACCTTC. Its protein is CASSQDWGTEGFYGYTF.

The chain links TRBV28 to TRBJ2-3, with D possibly being TRBD2 (6 bases). Trimming removed 4 bases from V and 2 bases from J, with 28 bases in between. This CDR3 comprises 20 residues. The germline V gene encodes CDR1 MDHEN and CDR2 SYDVKM. The CDR3 DNA follows: TGTGCCAGCAGTTCGAACCCTGGGACTTCTCCCGGGACTGCCACAGATACGCAGTATTTT. It yields the protein CASSSNPGTSPGTATDTQYF.

The chain carries TRBV5-5 and TRBJ2-7, with TRBD2 matching 13 bases. Per germline, CDR1 SGHKS and CDR2 YYEKEE (reference sequence). The CDR3 loop spans 16 amino acids. Trimming at V came to 4 bases and at J to 3 bases, leaving 7 bases not matched to a gene. The CDR3 loop reads CASSTGTSGTVYEQYF. CDR3 in DNA: TGTGCCAGCAGCACCGGGACTAGCGGGACCGTCTACGAGCAGTACTTC.

Points on this clone: Germline is not matched at one junction end, which may reflect a read error. V usage is TRBV5-6 and J usage is TRBJ1-1; possible D gene TRBD1, 6 bases. The CDR3 consists of 13 residues. CDR1 and CDR2 from the germline V gene are SGHDT and YYEEEE. CDR3 amino acids: CASRQLGRERQDF. In nucleotides, the CDR3 is TGTGCCAGCAGACAACTGGGGCGGGAGCGACAGGACTTT.